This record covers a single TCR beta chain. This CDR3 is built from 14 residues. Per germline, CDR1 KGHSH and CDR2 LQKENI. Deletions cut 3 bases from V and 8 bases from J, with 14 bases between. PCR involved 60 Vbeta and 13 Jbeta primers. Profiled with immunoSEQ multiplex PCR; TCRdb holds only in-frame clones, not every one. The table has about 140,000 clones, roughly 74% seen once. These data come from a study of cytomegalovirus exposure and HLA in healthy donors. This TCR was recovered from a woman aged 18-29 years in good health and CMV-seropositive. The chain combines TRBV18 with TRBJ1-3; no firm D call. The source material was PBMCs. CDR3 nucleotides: TGTGCCAGCTCACCGGAGCAAACCACCCACACCATATATTTT. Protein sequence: CASSPEQTTHTIYF.